This TCR beta chain emerged from a study of radiotherapy plus CTLA-4 blockade in lung cancer. As for the study in general: Of the patients, about 20% showed objective responses and roughly 34% attained disease control. Study-level findings and limits: Peripheral blood showed expansion of tumor-derived TCR clones after radiotherapy and ipilimumab.

About this clone: What it recognizes is unknown.

The protocol was immunoSEQ multiplex PCR, while the TCRdb copy is restricted to in-frame clones and leaves out a portion. The top ten clones hold 4% of a sample with tens of thousands of clones, about 78% of them seen once. Participants had chemo-refractory metastatic non-small-cell lung cancer and were treated with focal radiation plus ipilimumab CTLA-4 blockade. This CDR3 comprises 14 residues. Deletions cut 7 bases from V and 4 bases from J, with 16 bases between. The source is a human donor with non-small cell lung cancer who had a partial response to radiotherapy plus ipilimumab. Some clones in this sample may be carry-over from other donors' samples. Here the sequenced sample was peripheral blood, taken from a patient treated with radiotherapy plus ipilimumab. V and J are TRBV23-1 and TRBJ2-5; TRBD2 might be the D (6 bases). TRBV23-1 is an ORF, and what it does is uncertain. DNA for the CDR3: TGCGCCAGCAATTCATGGTGGGGACTAGAGACCCAGTACTTC. Its translation: CASNSWWGLETQYF.